One and the same sample provided the 32 T cell receptor beta chains below, sequenced in a study of blood T cell repertoires in COVID-19. Libraries were prepared by immunoSEQ multiplex PCR; TCRdb keeps only in-frame clonotypes and omits some of them. Of about 100,000 clones in the sample, 80% to 85% are singletons; the top ten hold about 4.3%. The sample consisted of peripheral blood. Receptor source: a man in his 70s with acute or convalescent COVID-19.

The J gene is TRBJ2-3, the V gene TRBV7-9; 10 nucleotides agree with TRBD2. This CDR3 region has 16 residues. Looked up from germline, CDR1 is SEHNR and CDR2 is FQNEAQ (reference sequence). The V segment lost 4 bases and the J segment 4 bases; nucleotides outside the gene matches: 8. CDR3 in amino acids: CASSWKSGGAPDTQYF. The CDR3 DNA follows: TGTGCCAGCAGCTGGAAAAGCGGGGGGGCCCCAGATACGCAGTATTTT.

J is TRBJ1-1 and V is TRBV11-1, with 8 bases fitting TRBD1. V trimming: 3 bases; J trimming: 2 bases; junction bases outside the gene matches: 5. The germline gives CDR1 SGHAT, CDR2 FQDESV (reference sequence). This CDR3 is 15 amino acids long. CDR3 bases: TGTGCCAGCAGCTTCCAGGGGGCAGGAAACACTGAAGCTTTCTTT. Amino acids: CASSFQGAGNTEAFF.

The chain carries TRBV3-1 (or the pseudogene TRBV3-2) and TRBJ1-2; tentative D call: TRBD1 (5 bases). Germline V lookup: CDR1 LGHDT, CDR2 YNNKEL (reference sequence). The CDR3 totals 15 residues. V was shortened by 1 base and J by 7 bases, with 16 bases between the two germline ends. The chain's CDR3 is CASSQGQGGIFGYTF. The CDR3 bases are TGTGCCAGCAGCCAAGGGCAGGGCGGAATTTTTGGCTACACCTTC.

Details on this clone: This specimen includes other DNA sequences encoding the same CDR3. This sequence joins TRBV2 and TRBJ1-2, with 9 positions matching TRBD1. The CDR3 has 13 amino acids. The ends lost 6 bases at V and 4 bases at J; junction bases unmatched: 3. Germline V gene lookup returns CDR1 SNHLY and CDR2 FYNNEI. The CDR3 loop is CASRQGAGYGYTF. The DNA for the CDR3 is TGTGCCAGCAGACAGGGGGCGGGCTATGGCTACACCTTC.

The V call is TRBV9, the J call TRBJ2-7; 10 positions agree with TRBD1. The germline V gene has CDR1 SGDLS and CDR2 YYNGEE. The CDR3 length is 15 residues. V lost 4 bases to trimming and J lost 5 bases; unmatched junction nucleotides: 9. DNA of the CDR3: TGTGCCAGCAGCCCGGGGACAGGGGAGAGGGACGAGCAGTACTTC. Translation gives CASSPGTGERDEQYF.

The V and J genes are TRBV5-4 and TRBJ1-1, with D possibly matching TRBD1 (6 bases). This CDR3 region has 15 residues. CDR1 is SGHNT and CDR2 is YYREEE in the germline V gene (reference sequence). V lost 4 bases and J lost 6, with 19 bases in between. Written as DNA, the CDR3 is TGTGCCAGCAGCCCCGGACAGAGAGGCCGGGCTGAAGCTTTCTTT. This codes for CASSPGQRGRAEAFF.

This clone is a singleton in its sample. This chain uses TRBV15 with TRBJ1-5; D is ambiguous. CDR3 length: 14 residues. Germline-derived CDR1 and CDR2 are LNHNV and YYDKDF (reference sequence). V gave up 0 bases and J gave up 1 base, with 4 bases separating them. Here the CDR3 DNA reads TGTGCCACCAGCAGAGATCGGAGCAATCAGCCCCAGCATTTT. As protein: CATSRDRSNQPQHF.

This chain joins TRBV19 and TRBJ2-3, with TRBD1 matching 12 bases. CDR1 and CDR2 (germline): LNHDA, SQIVND (reference sequence). J was trimmed by 5 bases and V by 8 bases; bases with no gene match: 5. The CDR3 is 14 amino acids. This chain's CDR3 is CASSGTGGRDTQYF. In DNA form, the CDR3 reads TGTGCCAGTTCCGGGACAGGGGGCCGAGATACGCAGTATTTT.

The chain couples TRBV19 to TRBJ1-5; TRBD1 matches at 7 bases. CDR1 and CDR2 from the germline V gene are LNHDA and SQIVND (reference sequence). Unmatched junction bases numbered 7, after V lost 7 bases and J lost 4 bases. This CDR3 is 14 amino acids long. The CDR3 DNA sequence: TGTGCCAGTACAAGGACAGGATTAAATCAGCCCCAGCATTTT. Translation gives CASTRTGLNQPQHF. Full variable domain (outside the CDR3, taken from reference TRBV19 and TRBJ1-5): DGGITQSPKYLFRKEGQNVTLSCEQNLNHDAMYWYRQDPGQGLRLIYYSQIVNDFQKGDIAEGYSVSREKKESFPLTVTSAQKNPTAFYLCASTRTGLNQPQHFGDGTRLSIL.

V and J are TRBV2 and TRBJ2-5; the D gene is possibly TRBD1 (6 bases). Germline CDR1 is SNHLY and CDR2 is FYNNEI. This CDR3 is built from 14 residues. V was pared by 5 bases and J by 4 bases, with 14 bases between. As DNA, the CDR3 is TGTGCCAGCAGTCCTGTAGGGGGATTAGAGACCCAGTACTTC. It yields the protein CASSPVGGLETQYF.

The gene calls are TRBV2 and TRBJ1-5; D is undetermined. Trimming cost V 4 bases and J 0 bases, with 19 bases left between them. Germline CDR1 reads SNHLY; CDR2 reads FYNNEI. This CDR3 spans 18 amino acids. The CDR3 DNA is TGTGCCAGCAGTGGCGGTGTCGTCGGGAGTAGTAGCAATCAGCCCCAGCATTTT. Translated: CASSGGVVGSSSNQPQHF.

This clone has only one observation. This chain uses TRBV12-3 or TRBV12-4 with TRBJ1-1; D might be TRBD1 (6 bases). The germline V and J ends were trimmed by 5 bases and 5 bases, with 12 bases remaining between them. The CDR3 is 13 amino acids. The CDR3 loop is CASSVLQGTEAFF. CDR3 coding DNA: TGTGCCAGCAGTGTGTTACAGGGTACTGAAGCTTTCTTT.

This clone appeared a single time. The chain combines TRBV7-2 with TRBJ1-4; the match to TRBD1 covers 9 bases. Germline V gives CDR1 SGHTA, CDR2 FQGNSA. This CDR3 contains 15 residues. Trimming took 5 bases from V and 4 from J; bases not matched to a gene: 5. The DNA for the CDR3 is TGTGCCAGCAGCCCCCGGACAGGGGTTAATGAAAAACTGTTTTTT. Encoded protein: CASSPRTGVNEKLFF. Full variable domain (missing parts from reference TRBV7-2 and TRBJ1-4): GAGVSQSPSNKVTEKGKDVELRCDPISGHTALYWYRQSLGQGLEFLIYFQGNSAPDKSGLPSDRFSAERTGGSVSTLTIQRTQQEDSAVYLCASSPRTGVNEKLFFGSGTQLSVL.

The chain links TRBV19 to TRBJ2-7; no firm D call. Trimming cost V 3 bases and J 2 bases, with 8 bases left between them. CDR1 LNHDA and CDR2 SQIVND come from the germline V gene (reference sequence). The CDR3 consists of 13 residues. Here the CDR3 DNA reads TGTGCCAGTAGTATCGGAGCCACCTACGAGCAGTACTTC. This translates into CASSIGATYEQYF.

DNA of the CDR3: TGTGCCAGCTCACCAGGGCTGGCGAAGGACACTGAAGCTTTCTTT. Protein sequence: CASSPGLAKDTEAFF. The rearrangement links TRBV18 to TRBJ1-1, with no clear D. The CDR3 totals 15 residues. Trimming cost V 2 bases and J 3 bases, with 13 bases left between them. Looked up from germline, CDR1 is KGHSH and CDR2 is LQKENI.

The V and J genes are TRBV27 and TRBJ1-1; 7 bases agree with TRBD1. The CDR3 has 14 amino acids. The germline V gene has CDR1 MNHEY and CDR2 SMNVEV (reference sequence). The trim removed 5 bases at V and 3 bases at J, leaving 6 bases unmatched. The CDR3 loop is CASSDREIDTEAFF. CDR3 nucleotide sequence: TGTGCCAGCAGTGACAGGGAGATTGACACTGAAGCTTTCTTT.

This clone was detected a few times. The V call is TRBV11-2, the J call TRBJ2-3; TRBD2 aligns across 10 bases. Looked up from germline, CDR1 is SGHAT and CDR2 is FQNNGV. The CDR3 runs 15 residues. Unmatched junction bases numbered 7, after V lost 5 bases and J lost 5 bases. CDR3 nucleotides: TGTGCCAGCAGCCGGAGCGGGGGGGCTTTAGATACGCAGTATTTT. It is translated as CASSRSGGALDTQYF. The full variable domain, in which reference TRBV11-2 and TRBJ2-3 provide the parts outside the CDR3, is EAGVAQSPRYKIIEKRQSVAFWCNPISGHATLYWYQQILGQGPKLLIQFQNNGVVDDSQLPKDRFSAERLKGVDSTLKIQPAKLEDSAVYLCASSRSGGALDTQYFGPGTRLTVL.

V and J are TRBV5-1 and TRBJ1-4; D call uncertain. The V end was cut by 1 base, the J end by 3 bases, with 10 bases between. The germline V gene has CDR1 SGHRS and CDR2 YFSETQ. The CDR3 loop spans 15 amino acids. CDR3 region: CASSLSYAANEKLFF. CDR3 bases: TGCGCCAGCAGCTTGAGCTACGCGGCTAATGAAAAACTGTTTTTT.

The rearrangement joins TRBV29-1 to TRBJ2-2; TRBD2 might be the D (6 bases). Per germline, CDR1 SQVTM and CDR2 ANQGSEA. The CDR3 is 14 amino acids. Between the trimmed V and J ends, which lost 3 bases and 2 bases, there was a span of 10 bases. The CDR3 DNA sequence: TGCAGCGTTGATCTGGGAGGAAACACCGGGGAGCTGTTTTTT. Its protein product is CSVDLGGNTGELFF.

The genes are TRBV19 and TRBJ1-5, with D perhaps matching TRBD1 (5 bases). This CDR3 has 17 residues. Per the germline V gene, CDR1 is LNHDA and CDR2 is SQIVND (reference sequence). Trimming removed 7 bases at V and 0 bases at J, with 19 bases between. The CDR3 DNA reads as TGTGCCAGTATGCGGGGCGGAGTCGATTATAGCAATCAGCCCCAGCATTTT. This sequence encodes CASMRGGVDYSNQPQHF.

The chain links TRBV5-5 to TRBJ2-3, with 12 bases fitting TRBD2. The V and J ends lost 5 bases and 6 bases, in that order; junction bases with no gene match: 10. The CDR3 is 16 amino acids. Per germline, CDR1 SGHKS and CDR2 YYEKEE (reference sequence). The CDR3 DNA sequence: TGTGCCAGCAGAAGGAGGCTAGCGGGGGGGCTTGATACGCAGTATTTT. It specifies CASRRRLAGGLDTQYF.

The chain links TRBV10-1 to TRBJ2-7, with D maybe TRBD2 (5 bases). Germline V gene sequence: CDR1 WNHNN, CDR2 SYGVQD (reference sequence). Trimming took off 6 bases at V and 5 bases at J, with 11 bases between the two ends. CDR3 length equals 12 residues. Here the CDR3 reads CASSSGGHEQYF. For the CDR3, the DNA is TGCGCCAGCAGCTCCGGAGGCCACGAGCAGTACTTC.

J is TRBJ2-6 and V is TRBV18; TRBD1 agrees at 9 bases. The V gene's germline CDR1 is KGHSH and CDR2 LQKENI. This CDR3 has 16 amino acids. V trimming: 6 bases; J trimming: 9 bases; junction bases outside the gene matches: 12. The CDR3 nucleotides are TGTGCCAGCTCCCTCGGACAGGGGTTGAGTTTCAACGTCCTGACTTTC. As protein: CASSLGQGLSFNVLTF.

The gene calls are TRBV6-5 and TRBJ2-1; D is undetermined. CDR3 size: 11 residues. Deletions cut 6 bases from V and 5 bases from J, with 5 bases between. Looked up from germline, CDR1 is MNHEY and CDR2 is SVGAGI. CDR3 DNA sequence: TGTGCCAGCAGGCGAGACAATGAGCAGTTCTTC. Translating gives CASRRDNEQFF.

J is TRBJ1-2 and V is TRBV27, with D hard to call. The CDR3 spans 13 residues. V shed 2 bases and J shed 5 bases, with 9 bases lying between them. Germline V gene data show CDR1 as MNHEY and CDR2 as SMNVEV (reference sequence). The DNA for the CDR3 is TGTGCCAGCAGTTTAAGTTGGGCGTATGGCTACACCTTC. Protein product: CASSLSWAYGYTF.

The J gene is TRBJ1-2, the V gene TRBV18; D remains ambiguous. Trimming stripped 2 bases from V and 3 bases from J, with 7 bases between. The CDR3 is made up of 13 amino acids. Germline lookup yields CDR1 KGHSH and CDR2 LQKENI. The CDR3 nucleotides are TGTGCCAGCTCACCAAACGCGGACTATGGCTACACCTTC. Its protein is CASSPNADYGYTF.

This chain links TRBV5-1 with TRBJ2-1, with TRBD2 matching 13 bases. Germline CDR1 is SGHRS and CDR2 is YFSETQ. The junction had 7 bases not matched to a gene; V was cut back by 1 base and J by 6 bases. The CDR3 is 17 amino acids. The CDR3 region is CASSLRSGTSGANEQFF. The CDR3 DNA reads TGCGCCAGCAGCTTGAGATCCGGGACTAGCGGGGCCAATGAGCAGTTCTTC.

The chain recombines TRBV5-1 with TRBJ2-5; weak D call: TRBD1 (6 bases). Germline V lookup: CDR1 SGHRS, CDR2 YFSETQ. This CDR3 comprises 14 residues. Trimming stripped 2 bases from V and 3 bases from J, with 11 bases between. The CDR3 here is CASSLSSGEETQYF. The CDR3 bases are TGCGCCAGCAGCTTATCGTCAGGGGAAGAGACCCAGTACTTC.

The chain has TRBV4-1 and TRBJ1-2; TRBD1 aligns across 7 bases. Losses at the gene ends were 0 bases for V and 2 bases for J; bases not matched to a gene: 6. CDR3 size: 16 residues. Per germline, CDR1 MGHRA and CDR2 YSYEKL. The CDR3 DNA reads as TGCGCCAGCAGCCAAGAAAAAGGGGGCGCAAACTATGGCTACACCTTC. This codes for CASSQEKGGANYGYTF.

The chain links TRBV21-1 to TRBJ1-4. TRBV21-1 is listed as a pseudogene. CDR3 length equals 16 residues. CDR3 protein: CASSKCGHSKGEKLFF. CDR3 nucleotides: TGTGCCAGCAGCAAATGCGGCCATTCCAAAGGTGAAAAACTGTTTTTT.

The sample holds one count of this clone. The genes are TRBV10-1 and TRBJ2-2; no firm D call. The CDR3 has 13 amino acids. Germline V gene data show CDR1 as WNHNN and CDR2 as SYGVQD (reference sequence). The ends were cut back, 3 bases at V and 3 bases at J, with 5 bases in the middle. In DNA form, the CDR3 reads TGCGCCAGCAGTGAAAGAGACACCGGGGAGCTGTTTTTT. Its translation: CASSERDTGELFF.

A few counts support this clone. The DNA is left out, because the CDR3 cannot be placed on it with certainty; the CDR3 is given as TCRdb lists it. V and J are TRBV12-1 and TRBJ1-5. TRBV12-1 is a listed pseudogene. The CDR3 length equals 17 residues, ends included. The CDR3 reads CASSRMWGVGSNQPQHF.